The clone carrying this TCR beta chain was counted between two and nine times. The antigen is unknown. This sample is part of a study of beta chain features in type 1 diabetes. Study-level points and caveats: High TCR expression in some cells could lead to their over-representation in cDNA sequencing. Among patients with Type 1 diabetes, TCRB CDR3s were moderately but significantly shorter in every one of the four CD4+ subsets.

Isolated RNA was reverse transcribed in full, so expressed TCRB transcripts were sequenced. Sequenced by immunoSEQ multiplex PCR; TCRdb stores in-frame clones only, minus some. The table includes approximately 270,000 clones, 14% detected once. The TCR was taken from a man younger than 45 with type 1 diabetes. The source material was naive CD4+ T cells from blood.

The CDR3 here is CASKSPGGNEQFF. The CDR3 DNA reads as TGTGCCAGCAAATCCCCGGGTGGGAATGAGCAGTTCTTC. The rearrangement joins TRBV7-2 to TRBJ2-1; no firm D call. Trimming stripped 7 bases from V and 7 bases from J, with 14 bases between. This CDR3 spans 13 amino acids. The germline gives CDR1 SGHTA, CDR2 FQGNSA.